The next 19 T cell receptor beta chains were all read from a single sample in a study of blood T cell repertoires in COVID-19. Measured with immunoSEQ multiplex PCR; TCRdb has only the in-frame clones, and not every one. The sample consists of under 300,000 clones, around nine tenths of them appearing once. What was sequenced was peripheral blood. The origin of the receptors is a woman between 65 and 79 years old with active or convalescent COVID-19.

The chain links TRBV18 to TRBJ1-5, with D possibly TRBD1 on 5 matching bases. Germline V gives CDR1 KGHSH, CDR2 LQKENI. The V end lost 2 bases, the J end lost 7 bases, and 15 bases lay between the germline ends. This CDR3 comprises 15 residues. Here the CDR3 reads CASSPMGGEEQPQHF. In DNA, the CDR3 is TGTGCCAGCTCACCAATGGGAGGGGAAGAACAGCCCCAGCATTTT. Full variable domain (outside the CDR3, taken from reference TRBV18 and TRBJ1-5): NAGVMQNPRHLVRRRGQEARLRCSPMKGHSHVYWYRQLPEEGLKFMVYLQKENIIDESGMPKERFSAEFPKEGPSILRIQQVVRGDSAAYFCASSPMGGEEQPQHFGDGTRLSIL.

The rearrangement uses TRBV3-1 (or the pseudogene TRBV3-2) and TRBJ2-7; possibly TRBD2 for D (5 bases). The CDR3 is made up of 12 amino acids. CDR1 and CDR2 from the germline V gene are LGHDT and YNNKEL (reference sequence). The V end lost 0 bases, the J end lost 7 bases, and 7 bases lay between the germline ends. The CDR3 bases are TGTGCCAGCAGCCAAGATTGGAGGGAGCAGTACTTC. It is translated as CASSQDWREQYF.

V is TRBV7-6 and J is TRBJ1-5, with D possibly matching TRBD1 (5 bases). This CDR3 is 14 amino acids long. The germline CDR1 and CDR2 sequences are SGHVS and FNYEAQ. V was shortened by 1 base and J by 2 bases, with 6 bases between the two germline ends. The CDR3 DNA follows: TGTGCCAGCAGCTTAGGGGGGGGCAATCAGCCCCAGCATTTT. It encodes CASSLGGGNQPQHF.

This sequence joins TRBV18 and TRBJ1-5, with TRBD1 identical over 9 bases. CDR3 length equals 18 residues. V gave up 3 bases and J gave up 1 base; unmatched junction bases: 10. Germline assignment: CDR1 KGHSH and CDR2 LQKENI. The chain's CDR3 is CASSPRTGVGASNQPQHF. The CDR3 DNA is TGTGCCAGCTCACCTCGGACAGGGGTAGGTGCGAGCAATCAGCCCCAGCATTTT.

The V and J genes are TRBV19 and TRBJ2-1; TRBD2 might be the D (6 bases). In germline, CDR1 is LNHDA, CDR2 SQIVND (reference sequence). The length of the CDR3 is 16 residues. Trimming pared 5 bases from V and 0 bases from J, leaving 14 bases between. CDR3 DNA sequence: TGTGCCAGTAGTCGTCCTCGGGGGAGCTCCTACAATGAGCAGTTCTTC. Translation: CASSRPRGSSYNEQFF.

This clone occurred once. The rearrangement uses TRBV11-3 and TRBJ2-3; no reliable D call. The CDR3 contains 13 residues. Germline CDR1 reads SGHNT; CDR2 reads YENEEA. V was cut by 1 base and J by 3 bases, with 5 bases left in between. This CDR3 reads CASSLGRTDTQYF. In DNA, the CDR3 is TGTGCCAGCAGCTTAGGGAGAACAGATACGCAGTATTTT.

The gene calls are TRBV6-5 and TRBJ2-3; 7 nucleotides agree with TRBD1. The germline V gene encodes CDR1 MNHEY and CDR2 SVGAGI. The CDR3 runs to 15 residues. Trimming removed 6 bases from V and 0 bases from J; junction bases left unmatched: 6. The CDR3 bases are TGTGCCAGCAGCATGGACAGGACCAGCACAGATACGCAGTATTTT. Translated, it gives CASSMDRTSTDTQYF.

The chain has TRBV18 and TRBJ1-1; D not certain. The CDR3 runs to 13 residues. Germline CDR1 KGHSH, CDR2 LQKENI. V was cut by 3 bases and J by 4 bases, with 9 bases left in between. Written as DNA, the CDR3 is TGTGCCAGCTCACCTACAGTAGGCACTGAAGCTTTCTTT. Protein: CASSPTVGTEAFF.

The gene calls are TRBV11-2 and TRBJ2-3; 10 positions match TRBD2. Trimming at V came to 5 bases and at J to 1 base, leaving 6 bases not matched to a gene. The V gene's germline CDR1 is SGHAT and CDR2 FQNNGV. This CDR3 is 16 amino acids long. In DNA form, the CDR3 reads TGTGCCAGCAGCAGGATTCTAGCGGGGGGCACAGATACGCAGTATTTT. Translating it yields CASSRILAGGTDTQYF.

The J gene is TRBJ1-5, the V gene TRBV5-4; D possibly corresponds to TRBD1 (5 bases). This CDR3 region has 15 residues. The V end lost 3 bases, the J end lost 0 bases, and 10 bases lay between the germline ends. The V gene's germline CDR1 is SGHNT and CDR2 YYREEE (reference sequence). The CDR3 nucleotides read TGTGCCAGCAGCTCCGACAGTATTAGCAATCAGCCCCAGCATTTT. Translation gives CASSSDSISNQPQHF.

The chain carries TRBV5-1 and TRBJ2-7; 12 nucleotides line up with TRBD1. Trimming cost V 2 bases and J 2 bases; bases outside gene matches: 8. Looked up from germline, CDR1 is SGHRS and CDR2 is YFSETQ. This CDR3 has 17 residues. The CDR3 reads CASSFLPGDRGPYEQYF. DNA of the CDR3: TGCGCCAGCAGCTTTTTACCCGGGGACAGGGGGCCCTACGAGCAGTACTTC.

The V and J genes are TRBV19 and TRBJ2-3; D is perhaps TRBD1 (6 bases). Germline assignment: CDR1 LNHDA and CDR2 SQIVND (reference sequence). The CDR3 spans 12 residues. V lost 9 bases to trimming and J lost 4 bases, with 11 bases between them. The CDR3 protein is CASRAGADTQYF. The CDR3, as DNA: TGTGCCAGCCGTGCAGGGGCAGATACGCAGTATTTT.

The chain recombines TRBV4-3 with TRBJ2-5; 8 positions agree with TRBD1. The J segment lost 1 base and the V segment lost 3 bases, leaving 1 base of the junction unmatched. From germline, CDR1 is LGHNA and CDR2 YSLEER. The CDR3 loop spans 14 amino acids. CDR3 in DNA: TGCGCCAGCAGCCAGGGGACAGGCCAAGAGACCCAGTACTTC. The encoded protein is CASSQGTGQETQYF.

The chain is built from TRBV7-9 and TRBJ2-4; TRBD1 might be the D (6 bases). Germline CDR1 SEHNR, CDR2 FQNEAQ (reference sequence). This CDR3 spans 18 amino acids. V lost 5 bases to trimming and J lost 0 bases, with 20 bases between them. The CDR3 DNA reads as TGTGCCAGCAGCCGAGGGGGTTTAACAGACGTAGCCAAAAACATTCAGTACTTC. Translation gives CASSRGGLTDVAKNIQYF.

The V and J genes are TRBV7-9 and TRBJ2-7; 9 nucleotides line up with TRBD2. Germline CDR1 SEHNR, CDR2 FQNEAQ (reference sequence). This CDR3 comprises 14 residues. J was trimmed by 4 bases and V by 5 bases; bases with no gene match: 6. The chain's CDR3 is CASSAGGGAYEQYF. The CDR3 nucleotides read TGTGCCAGCAGCGCCGGCGGGGGGGCGTACGAGCAGTACTTC.

This chain joins TRBV5-1 and TRBJ2-1; tentatively, D is TRBD2 (6 bases). V was trimmed by 2 bases and J by 5 bases, leaving 11 bases between them. The CDR3 has 14 residues. Germline V gene lookup returns CDR1 SGHRS and CDR2 YFSETQ. DNA for the CDR3: TGCGCCAGCAGCTTACGGGGACTCAACAATGAGCAGTTCTTC. This sequence encodes CASSLRGLNNEQFF.

V and J are TRBV7-2 and TRBJ2-1; D might be TRBD2 (5 bases). Germline V gene lookup returns CDR1 SGHTA and CDR2 FQGNSA. This CDR3 comprises 11 residues. V was trimmed by 8 bases and J by 7 bases, leaving 9 bases between them. CDR3 sequence reads: CASRPGNEQFF. The CDR3 DNA reads TGTGCCAGCCGCCCGGGGAATGAGCAGTTCTTC.

The chain joins TRBV7-8 to TRBJ1-3, with D uncertain. The CDR3 sequence is 11 residues long. Trimming pared 5 bases from V and 7 bases from J, leaving 6 bases between. The germline CDR1 and CDR2 sequences are SGHVS and FQNEAQ. CDR3 loop: CASSPENTIYF. The CDR3 DNA reads as TGTGCCAGCAGCCCCGAGAACACCATATATTTT.

The J gene is TRBJ1-5, the V gene TRBV19; possibly TRBD1 for D (5 bases). Trimming took 2 bases from V and 3 from J, leaving 14 bases between them. The CDR3 totals 16 residues. The germline V gene has CDR1 LNHDA and CDR2 SQIVND (reference sequence). CDR3 loop: CASSITTTVPNQPQHF. The CDR3 bases are TGTGCCAGTAGTATAACTACGACAGTACCCAATCAGCCCCAGCATTTT.